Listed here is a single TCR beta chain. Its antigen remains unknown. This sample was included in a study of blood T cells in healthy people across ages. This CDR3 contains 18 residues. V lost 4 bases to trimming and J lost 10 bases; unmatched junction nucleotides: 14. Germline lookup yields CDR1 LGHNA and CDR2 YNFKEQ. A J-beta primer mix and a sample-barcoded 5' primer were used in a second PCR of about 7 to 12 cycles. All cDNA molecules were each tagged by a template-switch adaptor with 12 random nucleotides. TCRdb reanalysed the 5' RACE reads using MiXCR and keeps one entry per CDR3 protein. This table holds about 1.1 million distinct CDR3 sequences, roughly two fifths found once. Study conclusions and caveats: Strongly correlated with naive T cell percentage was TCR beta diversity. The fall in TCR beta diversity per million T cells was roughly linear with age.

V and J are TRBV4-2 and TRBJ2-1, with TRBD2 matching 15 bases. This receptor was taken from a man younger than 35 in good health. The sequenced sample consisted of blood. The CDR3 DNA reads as TGTGCCAGCAGCCGCACCCAGACCTGGACTAGCGGGGGGGACGAGCAGTTCTTC. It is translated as CASSRTQTWTSGGDEQFF.